The source of this T cell receptor beta chain is a study of spatial heterogeneity in lung cancer. Study-level points and caveats: The study found ubiquitous expanded tumor TCRs in blood more at resection than follow-up.

As regards this clonotype: The target antigen is unknown.

Time point in this sample: sample taken at primary tumor resection. There were around 72 donors, all of them untreated patients with early-stage non-small cell lung cancer. Sequencing was performed on whole RNA extracted from tumor and nontumor lung tissue, or from frozen PBMC, and the material was left unsorted. A unique molecular identifier was carried by every single TCR cDNA molecule. In TCRdb, the 5' RACE reads were re-called with MiXCR into one record per CDR3 protein. The profile covers 20,000 to 25,000 distinct CDR3 sequences, with around 5.8% appearing a single time and approximately 30% taken by the ten largest. The sequence was obtained from a male donor with early-stage non-small cell lung cancer. The starting material was PBMCs, obtained at surgery.

CDR3 region: CSVRRGGGNEAFF. CDR3 nucleotides: TGCAGCGTCCGCCGGGGGGGCGGTAATGAAGCTTTCTTT. The chain couples TRBV29-1 to TRBJ1-1; weak D call: TRBD1 (6 bases). With 6 bases removed from V and 7 bases from J, the gap between germline ends came to 18 bases. The CDR3 sequence is 13 residues long. Per the germline V gene, CDR1 is SQVTM and CDR2 is ANQGSEA.